This entry concerns a single T cell receptor (beta chain). This sample was taken from a study of shared clonotypes between healthy human individuals. Whole-study context: Plates per donor: three CD4 naive, three CD4 memory, two CD8 naive, one CD8 memory.

The V gene lost 0 bases and the J gene lost 0 bases, with 13 bases spanning the gap. CDR3 size: 18 residues. CDR1 SGHRS and CDR2 YFSETQ come from the germline V gene. Free of recent acute infections or vaccinations, the donors were healthy HIV-negative adults. The assay was immunoSEQ multiplex PCR, and TCRdb's table has in-frame clones only and misses some. The sample consists of roughly 1 million clones, about 80% of them appearing once. Sample: memory CD4+ T cells sorted from blood. Subset noted: CD45RA-negative fraction. This sequence was found in a young man in good health. The chain couples TRBV5-1 to TRBJ2-6, with D maybe TRBD1 (6 bases). The CDR3, as DNA: TGCGCCAGCAGCTTGGCCATGACAGGTAGCTCTGGGGCCAACGTCCTGACTTTC. Protein: CASSLAMTGSSGANVLTF.